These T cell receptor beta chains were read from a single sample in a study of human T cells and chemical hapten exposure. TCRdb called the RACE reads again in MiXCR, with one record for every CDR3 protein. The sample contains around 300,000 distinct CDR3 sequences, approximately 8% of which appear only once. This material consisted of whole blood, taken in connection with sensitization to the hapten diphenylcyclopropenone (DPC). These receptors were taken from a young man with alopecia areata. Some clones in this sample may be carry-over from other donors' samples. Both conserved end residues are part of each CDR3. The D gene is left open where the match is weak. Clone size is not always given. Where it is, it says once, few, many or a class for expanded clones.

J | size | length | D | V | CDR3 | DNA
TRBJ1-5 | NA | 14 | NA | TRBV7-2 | CASSLLRGNQPQHF | TGTGCCAGCAGCTTACTTCGGGGGAATCAGCCCCAGCATTTT
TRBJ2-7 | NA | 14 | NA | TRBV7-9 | CASSLGGVLYEQYF | TGTGCCAGCAGCTTAGGGGGGGTCCTCTACGAGCAGTACTTC
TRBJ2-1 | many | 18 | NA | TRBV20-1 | CSARDEGKLADPYNEQFF | TGCAGTGCTAGAGATGAGGGGAAGTTGGCGGATCCCTACAATGAGCAGTTCTTC
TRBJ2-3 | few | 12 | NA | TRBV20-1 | CSAHIESDTQYF | TGCAGTGCTCACATCGAGTCGGATACGCAGTATTTT
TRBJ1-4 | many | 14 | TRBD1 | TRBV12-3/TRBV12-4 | CASSPDRGSEKLFF | TGTGCCAGCAGTCCGGACAGGGGAAGTGAAAAACTGTTTTTT
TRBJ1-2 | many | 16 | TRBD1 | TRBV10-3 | CAIRTTGESSNYGYTF | TGTGCCATCAGGACGACAGGGGAGTCTTCGAACTATGGCTACACCTTC
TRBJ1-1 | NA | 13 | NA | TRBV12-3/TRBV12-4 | CASEEGFNTEAFF | TGTGCCAGCGAGGAGGGGTTTAACACTGAAGCTTTCTTT
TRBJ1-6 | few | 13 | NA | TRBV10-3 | CAISESLNSPLHF | TGTGCCATCAGTGAGAGCTTGAATTCACCCCTCCACTTT
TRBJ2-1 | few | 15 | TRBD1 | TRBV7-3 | CASSFSGTGGNEQFF | TGTGCCAGCAGCTTTTCCGGGACAGGGGGAAATGAGCAGTTCTTC
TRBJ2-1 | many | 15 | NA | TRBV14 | CASSLPGSLYNEQFF | TGTGCCAGCAGCCTCCCTGGCTCACTCTACAATGAGCAGTTCTTC
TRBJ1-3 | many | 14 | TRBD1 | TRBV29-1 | CSVGTGEAGNTIYF | TGCAGCGTGGGGACAGGGGAGGCTGGAAACACCATATATTTT
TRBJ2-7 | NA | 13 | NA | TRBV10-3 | CAIKNSESREQYF | TGTGCCATCAAGAACTCAGAATCTCGCGAGCAGTACTTC
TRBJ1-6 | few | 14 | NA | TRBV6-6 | CASSYRGINSPLHF | TGTGCCAGCAGTTACCGTGGGATTAATTCACCCCTCCACTTT
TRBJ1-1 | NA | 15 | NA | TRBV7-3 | CASSLYGRANTEAFF | TGTGCCAGCAGCTTATACGGCAGGGCGAACACTGAAGCTTTCTTT
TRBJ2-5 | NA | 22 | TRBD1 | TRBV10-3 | CAIIPTGQAVLGSILYQETQYF | TGTGCCATCATCCCGACAGGGCAAGCAGTCCTTGGTTCGATCTTGTACCAAGAGACCCAGTACTTC
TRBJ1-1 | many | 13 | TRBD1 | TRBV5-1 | CASSLDRVAEAFF | TGCGCCAGCAGCTTAGACAGGGTGGCTGAAGCTTTCTTT
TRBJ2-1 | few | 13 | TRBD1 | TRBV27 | CATAQGAVIEQFF | TGTGCCACCGCACAGGGGGCAGTGATTGAGCAGTTCTTC
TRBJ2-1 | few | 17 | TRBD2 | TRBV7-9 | CASSLAKAGGPYNEQFF | TGTGCCAGCAGCTTAGCGAAGGCGGGGGGGCCCTACAATGAGCAGTTCTTC
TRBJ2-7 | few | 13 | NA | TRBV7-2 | CASSWPGPYEQYF | TGTGCCAGCAGCTGGCCCGGACCGTACGAGCAGTACTTC
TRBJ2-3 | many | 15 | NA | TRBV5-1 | CASSLTGTYTDTQYF | TGCGCCAGCAGCTTGACAGGGACCTACACAGATACGCAGTATTTT
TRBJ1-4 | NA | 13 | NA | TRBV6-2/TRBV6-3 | CASSRQRNEKLFF | TGTGCCAGCAGCCGCCAGCGAAATGAAAAACTGTTTTTT
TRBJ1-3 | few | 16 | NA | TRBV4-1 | CASSQRAGDSGNTIYF | TGCGCCAGCAGCCAAAGGGCAGGAGACTCTGGAAACACCATATATTTT
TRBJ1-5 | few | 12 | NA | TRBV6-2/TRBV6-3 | CATDVGEQPQHF | TGTGCCACCGATGTAGGGGAACAGCCCCAGCATTTT
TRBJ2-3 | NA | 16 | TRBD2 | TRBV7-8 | CASSTGLAGKADTQYF | TGTGCCAGCAGCACGGGACTAGCGGGAAAGGCAGATACGCAGTATTTT
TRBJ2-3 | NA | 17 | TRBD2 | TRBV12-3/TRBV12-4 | CASSPGPSGGFTDTQYF | TGTGCCAGCAGTCCCGGTCCTAGCGGGGGGTTCACAGATACGCAGTATTTT
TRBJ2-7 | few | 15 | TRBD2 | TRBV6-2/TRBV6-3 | CASSYSLTSGYEQYF | TGTGCCAGCAGTTACTCGTTAACTAGCGGCTACGAGCAGTACTTC
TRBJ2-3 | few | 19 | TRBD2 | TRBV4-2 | CASSQGPSGGQSSTDTQYF | TGTGCCAGCAGCCAAGGGCCTAGCGGGGGCCAATCTTCCACAGATACGCAGTATTTT
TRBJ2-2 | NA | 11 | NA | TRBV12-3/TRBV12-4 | CASSPNGELFF | TGTGCCAGCAGTCCCAACGGGGAGCTGTTTTTT
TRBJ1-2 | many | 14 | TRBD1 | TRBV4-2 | CASSQDIGGNGYTF | TGTGCCAGCAGCCAAGATATAGGGGGCAATGGCTACACCTTC
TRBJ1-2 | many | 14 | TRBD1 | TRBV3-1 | CASSQGQGQGDYTF | TGTGCCAGCAGCCAAGGACAGGGCCAAGGTGACTACACCTTC
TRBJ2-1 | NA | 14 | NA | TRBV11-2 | CASSLKAPRDEQFF | TGTGCCAGCAGCCTTAAAGCCCCCAGGGATGAGCAGTTCTTC
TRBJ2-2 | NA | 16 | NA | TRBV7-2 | CASSLQGFQNTGELFF | TGTGCCAGCAGCTTGCAGGGTTTTCAAAACACCGGGGAGCTGTTTTTT
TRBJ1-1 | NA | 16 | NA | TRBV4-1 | CASSQVPRALNTEAFF | TGCGCCAGCAGCCAAGTACCCAGGGCCTTGAACACTGAAGCTTTCTTT
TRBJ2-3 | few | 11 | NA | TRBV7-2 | CASSRSDTQYF | TGTGCCAGCAGCAGGTCAGATACGCAGTATTTT
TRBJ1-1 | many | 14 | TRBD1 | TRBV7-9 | CASSLEQGAAEAFF | TGTGCCAGCAGCTTAGAACAGGGGGCGGCTGAAGCTTTCTTT
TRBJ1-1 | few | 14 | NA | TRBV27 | CASSLGGVRTEAFF | TGTGCCAGCAGTTTAGGAGGGGTGAGGACTGAAGCTTTCTTT
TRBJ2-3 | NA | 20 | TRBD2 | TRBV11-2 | CASSPGPGTSGGEQRDTQYF | TGTGCCAGCAGCCCAGGCCCCGGGACTAGCGGGGGGGAACAACGAGATACGCAGTATTTT
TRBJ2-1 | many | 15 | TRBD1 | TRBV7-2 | CASSLNRGSYNEQFF | TGTGCCAGCAGCTTAAACAGGGGGTCCTACAATGAGCAGTTCTTC
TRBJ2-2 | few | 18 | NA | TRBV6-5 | CASNPRVGPQRHTGELFF | TGTGCCAGCAATCCCCGGGTCGGACCGCAGCGGCACACCGGGGAGCTGTTTTTT
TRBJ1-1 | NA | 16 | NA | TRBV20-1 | CSASANRDSRGTEAFF | TGCAGTGCTAGTGCGAACCGGGACTCCCGCGGCACTGAAGCTTTCTTT
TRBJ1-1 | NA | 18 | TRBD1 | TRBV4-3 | CASSPDAGQGEMNTEAFF | TGCGCCAGCAGCCCGGACGCGGGACAGGGGGAAATGAACACTGAAGCTTTCTTT
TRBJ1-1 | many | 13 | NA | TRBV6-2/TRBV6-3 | CASNGYSNTEAFF | TGTGCCAGCAATGGTTACTCGAACACTGAAGCTTTCTTT
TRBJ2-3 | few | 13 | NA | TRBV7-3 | CASSLGPPHTQYF | TGTGCCAGCAGCTTAGGCCCCCCACATACGCAGTATTTT